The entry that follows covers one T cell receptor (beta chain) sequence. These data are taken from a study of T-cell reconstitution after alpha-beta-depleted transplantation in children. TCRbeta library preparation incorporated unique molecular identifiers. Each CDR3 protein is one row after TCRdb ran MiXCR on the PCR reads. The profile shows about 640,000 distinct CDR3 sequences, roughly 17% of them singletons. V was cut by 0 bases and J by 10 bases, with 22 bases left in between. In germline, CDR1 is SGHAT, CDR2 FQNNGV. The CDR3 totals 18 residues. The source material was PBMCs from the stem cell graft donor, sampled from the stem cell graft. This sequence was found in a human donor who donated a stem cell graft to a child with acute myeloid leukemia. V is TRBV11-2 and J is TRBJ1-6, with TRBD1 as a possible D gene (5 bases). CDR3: CASSLDVWGKSEGSPLHF. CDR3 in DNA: TGTGCCAGCAGCTTAGATGTGTGGGGCAAATCCGAAGGCTCACCCCTCCACTTT.